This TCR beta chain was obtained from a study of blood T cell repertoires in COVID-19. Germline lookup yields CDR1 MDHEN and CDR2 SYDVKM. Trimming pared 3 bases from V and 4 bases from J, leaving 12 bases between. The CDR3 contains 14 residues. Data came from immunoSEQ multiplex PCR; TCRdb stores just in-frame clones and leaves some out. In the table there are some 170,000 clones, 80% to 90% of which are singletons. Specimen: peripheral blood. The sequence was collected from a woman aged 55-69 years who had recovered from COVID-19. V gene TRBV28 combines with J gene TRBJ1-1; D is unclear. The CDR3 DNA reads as TGTGCCAGCAGTTTCTGGGAGTTGAGCACTGAAGCTTTCTTT. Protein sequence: CASSFWELSTEAFF.